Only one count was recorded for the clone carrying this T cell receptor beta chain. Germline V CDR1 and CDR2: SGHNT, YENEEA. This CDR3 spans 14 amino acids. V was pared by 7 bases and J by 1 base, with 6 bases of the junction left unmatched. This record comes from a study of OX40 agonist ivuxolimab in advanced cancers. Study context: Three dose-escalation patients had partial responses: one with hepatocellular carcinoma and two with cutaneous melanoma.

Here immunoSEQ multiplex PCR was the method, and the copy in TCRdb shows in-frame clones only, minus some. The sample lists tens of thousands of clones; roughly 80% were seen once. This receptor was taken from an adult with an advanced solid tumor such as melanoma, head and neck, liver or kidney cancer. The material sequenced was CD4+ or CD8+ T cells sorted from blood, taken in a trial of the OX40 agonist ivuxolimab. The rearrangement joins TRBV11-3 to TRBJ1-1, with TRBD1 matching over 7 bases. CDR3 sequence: CASTATGRNTEAFF. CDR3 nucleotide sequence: TGTGCCAGCACCGCGACAGGGAGGAACACTGAAGCTTTCTTT.